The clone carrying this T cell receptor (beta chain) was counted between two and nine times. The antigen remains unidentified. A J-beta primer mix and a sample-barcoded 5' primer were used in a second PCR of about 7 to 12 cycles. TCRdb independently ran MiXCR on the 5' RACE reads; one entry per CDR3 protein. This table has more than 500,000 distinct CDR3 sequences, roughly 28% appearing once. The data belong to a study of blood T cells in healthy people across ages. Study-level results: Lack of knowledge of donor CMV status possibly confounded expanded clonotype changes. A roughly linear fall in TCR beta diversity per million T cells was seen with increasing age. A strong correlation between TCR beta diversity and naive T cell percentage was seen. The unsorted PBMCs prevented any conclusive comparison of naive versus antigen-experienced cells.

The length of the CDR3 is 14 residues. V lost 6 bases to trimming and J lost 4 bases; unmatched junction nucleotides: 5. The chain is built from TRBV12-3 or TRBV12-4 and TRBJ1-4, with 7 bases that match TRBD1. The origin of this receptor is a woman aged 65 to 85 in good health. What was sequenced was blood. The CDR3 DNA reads TGTGCCAGCAGCGCCGGGACAGATAATGAAAAACTGTTTTTT. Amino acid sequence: CASSAGTDNEKLFF.